This T cell receptor beta chain was captured in a study of shared clonotypes between healthy human individuals (dated by TCRdb to about 2020). Notes on the research overall: The cohort comprised a couple of women and three men aged 18 to 49 years. Blood TCR repertoires of roughly five healthy adults were deeply sequenced to estimate repertoire size and the extent of clonotype sharing between individuals. To increase sequencing depth and limit assay-specific biases, different laboratories used diverse techniques to prepare libraries and sequence TCR repertoires. Between about 0.94 and 10 billion PBMCs per donor were obtained by leukapheresis.

Using the deep immunoSEQ assay, multiplex PCR amplified TCR CDR3 regions from genomic DNA. Extracted genomic DNA from each cell subset was distributed evenly across all wells of several immunoSEQ 96-well plates, and each plate was treated as a replicate. For unsorted PBMC, roughly 300 ng of genomic DNA, equivalent to approximately 30,000 T cell genomes, went into each replicate PCR. Unsorted PBMC genomic DNA was sequenced across ten immunoSEQ deep assay plates. Purified libraries were quantified with a Qubit 3.0 fluorometer, sized on a Bioanalyzer 2100, and re-quantified with the KAPA Library Quantification kit. A separate single-read 150-cycle Illumina NextSeq 550 flow cell was used to sequence each immunoSEQ 96-well plate. In the authors' own workflow: The immunoSEQ output contained only junctional sequences without quality scores, so filtering could not match that applied to full-length reads. Sequences were annotated with PyIR, a Python wrapper for IgBLAST v1.9, and V/J genes and CDR3 were assigned using IMGT germline references. Reads were filtered out if the reads had weak V/J assignments (E-value above 1e-6), no CDR3, stop codons, out-of-frame junctions, or ambiguous translated residues. V3J clonotypes were defined by identical inferred V gene, J gene, and CDR3 amino acid sequence. Percentage overlap between repertoires was calculated by dividing the number of shared unique clonotypes by the size of the smaller repertoire. Richness of each repertoire was evaluated using RTK rarefaction, the Chao1 estimator, and Recon v2.1 estimates of unobserved clonotypes. Entries here come from immuneACCESS through TCRdb and include only in-frame sequences with V and J called. Some clones fail to appear in such tables; in the studies checked, an unresolved V gene covers under half of the shortfall, and the cause of the remainder is unknown. The DNA gave D and trimming, while V, J and clone size come from that table. For this sample the table gives fewer than 600,000 clones, of which roughly 78% were detected only once. The biggest ten clones account for 10% to 15% of the sample.

Results and caveats for the whole study, not just this receptor: Sampling was restricted to blood, and TCR repertoires in tissue are likely to differ from TCR repertoires in blood. Pairwise subsampling led to the expectation that sequencing depth would affect the degree of clonotype sharing among donors. The small number of donors limited the genetic and exposure-history diversity represented.

As regards this clone: Its antigen remains unidentified. No much larger clonotype is one base removed from it; base qualities were not supplied.

Germline trimming amounts to 5 bases on V and 6 bases on J, with 9 as the count of junction bases outside the gene matches. The CDR3, from cysteine to phenylalanine, totals 15 residues. Only CDR3 DNA remains: 45 bases, in frame from the first base. The CDR1 and CDR2 encoded by the germline V gene are MDHEN and SYDVKM. The donors were healthy, HIV-negative adults who had no recently reported acute infections or vaccinations. Only Caucasian adults living in Nashville, Tennessee, USA were represented among the donors. For unsorted samples, some 87 million PBMCs were counted, and genomic DNA was extracted using the QIAamp DNA Blood Mini kit. Blood was collected by leukapheresis, and PBMCs were isolated by Ficoll-Histopaque density gradient centrifugation and then cryopreserved in liquid nitrogen vapor phase.

Sequenced: PBMCs. The TCR originated in a woman aged 40 to 50 in good health. Some clones in this sample may be carry-over from other donors' samples. Rearrangement joined TRBV28 to TRBJ1-1, and TRBD1 matches 10 of the central bases. In nucleotide form, the sequence is TGTGCCAGCAGTCCGCCGGGACAGGGGAATTCTGAAGCTTTCTTT. This gives the protein CASSPPGQGNSEAFF.